Only a few counts were recorded for the clone carrying this T cell receptor beta chain. Its target is not known. The data are from a study of cytomegalovirus exposure and HLA in healthy donors. Study-wide background: Findings of an earlier analysis included about 100 million unique TCR beta sequences from roughly 190 million T cells. Points from the study as a whole: Compared with the roughly 730-donor mean, an Asian-associated ancestry cluster reportedly had fewer N-insertions, according to a later analysis. Differences between HLA loci emerged in a later analysis of TCR association rates, with DRB1 most and HLA-C fewest. Cytomegalovirus status, reportedly, was diagnosed with high specificity and sensitivity by the classifier.

The CDR3 is made up of 14 amino acids. Germline CDR1 reads MNHEY; CDR2 reads SVGAGI. The V gene end was trimmed by 6 bases and the J gene end by 2 bases; junction bases not matched to a gene: 5. PCR amplification relied on 60 Vbeta primers (plus 13 Jbeta primers). TCRdb's copy holds only in-frame clones and misses some; the assay was immunoSEQ multiplex PCR. The sample shows 200,000 to 250,000 clones, approximately 88% of them seen only once. The receptor's source is a boy aged 2 to 9 in good health and CMV-seronegative. This rearrangement joins TRBV6-5 to TRBJ2-5; 8 nucleotides match TRBD1. The sequencing sample was made of PBMCs. CDR3 nucleotides: TGTGCCAGCAGCAGGGGGCTTGGTCAAGAGACCCAGTACTTC. Residues: CASSRGLGQETQYF.